This is a list of T cell receptor beta chains from one sample in a study of blood T cell repertoires in COVID-19. Repertoires were generated with immunoSEQ multiplex PCR, while TCRdb's copy carries only in-frame clones and drops some. The data show approximately 100,000 clones, 85% to 90% seen once. What was sequenced was peripheral blood. These TCRs come from a human donor with acute or convalescent COVID-19. The donor label of this sample is uncertain. CDR3s include the opening cysteine and the closing phenylalanine or tryptophan. D genes are given only for firm matches. Size is stated for part of the rows, as once, few or many counts, or as a class when the clone is expanded.

-	TRBV30	TRBJ1-1	-	CAWSVLGNTEAFF	TGTGCCTGGAGTGTACTAGGAAACACTGAAGCTTTCTTT
TRBD1	TRBV29-1	TRBJ2-3	few	CSAIYLRTGEGDTQYF	TGCAGCGCGATATACCTGCGGACAGGGGAAGGAGATACGCAGTATTTT
TRBD1	TRBV6-5	TRBJ2-7	-	CASSYSQGASYEQYF	TGTGCCAGCAGTTACTCCCAGGGGGCCTCCTACGAGCAGTACTTC
TRBD1	TRBV3-1/TRBV3-2	TRBJ1-4	-	CASSQEDRNEKLFF	TGTGCCAGCAGCCAAGAGGACAGGAATGAAAAACTGTTTTTT
-	TRBV7-2	TRBJ1-2	-	CASSRSQDYGYTF	TGTGCCAGCAGCCGCTCACAGGACTATGGCTACACCTTC
-	TRBV6-5	TRBJ1-2	few	CATKGANYGYTF	TGTGCCACCAAAGGGGCTAACTATGGCTACACCTTC
-	TRBV19	TRBJ1-5	-	CASNRAGFDQPQHF	TGTGCCAGTAACCGGGCAGGGTTTGATCAGCCCCAGCATTTT
TRBD1	TRBV2	TRBJ1-2	-	CASRTQGAAGYTF	TGTGCCAGCAGAACACAGGGGGCGGCTGGCTACACCTTC
-	TRBV18	TRBJ2-2	-	CASSPEIQGTGELFF	TGTGCCAGCTCGCCGGAAATACAGGGCACCGGGGAGCTGTTTTTT
-	TRBV7-9	TRBJ1-4	-	CASSLEGRGWEKLFF	TGTGCCAGCAGCTTAGAGGGCAGGGGATGGGAAAAACTGTTTTTT
TRBD1	TRBV19	TRBJ2-7	-	CASSARRDRGNEQYF	TGTGCCAGTAGTGCCCGCCGGGACAGGGGAAACGAGCAGTACTTC
-	TRBV28	TRBJ2-5	-	CASRPGRFEETQYF	TGTGCCAGCCGTCCAGGGAGGTTTGAAGAGACCCAGTACTTC
-	TRBV7-2	TRBJ1-6	-	CASSAGVTRSSYNSPLHF	TGTGCCAGCAGCGCCGGAGTTACCCGGAGCTCCTATAATTCACCCCTCCACTTT
-	TRBV2	TRBJ2-7	-	CASSYNRVDEQYF	TGTGCCAGCAGTTACAACAGGGTGGACGAGCAGTACTTC
-	TRBV6-6	TRBJ1-6	-	CASRRSESSYNSPLHF	TGTGCCAGCAGGCGATCCGAGAGCTCCTATAATTCACCCCTCCACTTT
TRBD1	TRBV18	TRBJ2-7	-	CASSPDRGLYEQYF	TGTGCCAGCTCACCCGACAGGGGGCTCTACGAGCAGTACTTC
TRBD1	TRBV30	TRBJ1-2	-	CAWRPPRQGKVGYTF	TGTGCCTGGAGACCGCCCCGACAGGGGAAAGTTGGCTACACCTTC
TRBD1	TRBV6-6	TRBJ2-3	-	CASSSGQVPDTQYF	TGTGCCAGCAGTTCGGGACAGGTCCCAGATACGCAGTATTTT
-	TRBV9	TRBJ1-6	-	CASSARQDSPLHF	TGTGCCAGCAGCGCCCGACAAGATTCACCCCTCCACTTT